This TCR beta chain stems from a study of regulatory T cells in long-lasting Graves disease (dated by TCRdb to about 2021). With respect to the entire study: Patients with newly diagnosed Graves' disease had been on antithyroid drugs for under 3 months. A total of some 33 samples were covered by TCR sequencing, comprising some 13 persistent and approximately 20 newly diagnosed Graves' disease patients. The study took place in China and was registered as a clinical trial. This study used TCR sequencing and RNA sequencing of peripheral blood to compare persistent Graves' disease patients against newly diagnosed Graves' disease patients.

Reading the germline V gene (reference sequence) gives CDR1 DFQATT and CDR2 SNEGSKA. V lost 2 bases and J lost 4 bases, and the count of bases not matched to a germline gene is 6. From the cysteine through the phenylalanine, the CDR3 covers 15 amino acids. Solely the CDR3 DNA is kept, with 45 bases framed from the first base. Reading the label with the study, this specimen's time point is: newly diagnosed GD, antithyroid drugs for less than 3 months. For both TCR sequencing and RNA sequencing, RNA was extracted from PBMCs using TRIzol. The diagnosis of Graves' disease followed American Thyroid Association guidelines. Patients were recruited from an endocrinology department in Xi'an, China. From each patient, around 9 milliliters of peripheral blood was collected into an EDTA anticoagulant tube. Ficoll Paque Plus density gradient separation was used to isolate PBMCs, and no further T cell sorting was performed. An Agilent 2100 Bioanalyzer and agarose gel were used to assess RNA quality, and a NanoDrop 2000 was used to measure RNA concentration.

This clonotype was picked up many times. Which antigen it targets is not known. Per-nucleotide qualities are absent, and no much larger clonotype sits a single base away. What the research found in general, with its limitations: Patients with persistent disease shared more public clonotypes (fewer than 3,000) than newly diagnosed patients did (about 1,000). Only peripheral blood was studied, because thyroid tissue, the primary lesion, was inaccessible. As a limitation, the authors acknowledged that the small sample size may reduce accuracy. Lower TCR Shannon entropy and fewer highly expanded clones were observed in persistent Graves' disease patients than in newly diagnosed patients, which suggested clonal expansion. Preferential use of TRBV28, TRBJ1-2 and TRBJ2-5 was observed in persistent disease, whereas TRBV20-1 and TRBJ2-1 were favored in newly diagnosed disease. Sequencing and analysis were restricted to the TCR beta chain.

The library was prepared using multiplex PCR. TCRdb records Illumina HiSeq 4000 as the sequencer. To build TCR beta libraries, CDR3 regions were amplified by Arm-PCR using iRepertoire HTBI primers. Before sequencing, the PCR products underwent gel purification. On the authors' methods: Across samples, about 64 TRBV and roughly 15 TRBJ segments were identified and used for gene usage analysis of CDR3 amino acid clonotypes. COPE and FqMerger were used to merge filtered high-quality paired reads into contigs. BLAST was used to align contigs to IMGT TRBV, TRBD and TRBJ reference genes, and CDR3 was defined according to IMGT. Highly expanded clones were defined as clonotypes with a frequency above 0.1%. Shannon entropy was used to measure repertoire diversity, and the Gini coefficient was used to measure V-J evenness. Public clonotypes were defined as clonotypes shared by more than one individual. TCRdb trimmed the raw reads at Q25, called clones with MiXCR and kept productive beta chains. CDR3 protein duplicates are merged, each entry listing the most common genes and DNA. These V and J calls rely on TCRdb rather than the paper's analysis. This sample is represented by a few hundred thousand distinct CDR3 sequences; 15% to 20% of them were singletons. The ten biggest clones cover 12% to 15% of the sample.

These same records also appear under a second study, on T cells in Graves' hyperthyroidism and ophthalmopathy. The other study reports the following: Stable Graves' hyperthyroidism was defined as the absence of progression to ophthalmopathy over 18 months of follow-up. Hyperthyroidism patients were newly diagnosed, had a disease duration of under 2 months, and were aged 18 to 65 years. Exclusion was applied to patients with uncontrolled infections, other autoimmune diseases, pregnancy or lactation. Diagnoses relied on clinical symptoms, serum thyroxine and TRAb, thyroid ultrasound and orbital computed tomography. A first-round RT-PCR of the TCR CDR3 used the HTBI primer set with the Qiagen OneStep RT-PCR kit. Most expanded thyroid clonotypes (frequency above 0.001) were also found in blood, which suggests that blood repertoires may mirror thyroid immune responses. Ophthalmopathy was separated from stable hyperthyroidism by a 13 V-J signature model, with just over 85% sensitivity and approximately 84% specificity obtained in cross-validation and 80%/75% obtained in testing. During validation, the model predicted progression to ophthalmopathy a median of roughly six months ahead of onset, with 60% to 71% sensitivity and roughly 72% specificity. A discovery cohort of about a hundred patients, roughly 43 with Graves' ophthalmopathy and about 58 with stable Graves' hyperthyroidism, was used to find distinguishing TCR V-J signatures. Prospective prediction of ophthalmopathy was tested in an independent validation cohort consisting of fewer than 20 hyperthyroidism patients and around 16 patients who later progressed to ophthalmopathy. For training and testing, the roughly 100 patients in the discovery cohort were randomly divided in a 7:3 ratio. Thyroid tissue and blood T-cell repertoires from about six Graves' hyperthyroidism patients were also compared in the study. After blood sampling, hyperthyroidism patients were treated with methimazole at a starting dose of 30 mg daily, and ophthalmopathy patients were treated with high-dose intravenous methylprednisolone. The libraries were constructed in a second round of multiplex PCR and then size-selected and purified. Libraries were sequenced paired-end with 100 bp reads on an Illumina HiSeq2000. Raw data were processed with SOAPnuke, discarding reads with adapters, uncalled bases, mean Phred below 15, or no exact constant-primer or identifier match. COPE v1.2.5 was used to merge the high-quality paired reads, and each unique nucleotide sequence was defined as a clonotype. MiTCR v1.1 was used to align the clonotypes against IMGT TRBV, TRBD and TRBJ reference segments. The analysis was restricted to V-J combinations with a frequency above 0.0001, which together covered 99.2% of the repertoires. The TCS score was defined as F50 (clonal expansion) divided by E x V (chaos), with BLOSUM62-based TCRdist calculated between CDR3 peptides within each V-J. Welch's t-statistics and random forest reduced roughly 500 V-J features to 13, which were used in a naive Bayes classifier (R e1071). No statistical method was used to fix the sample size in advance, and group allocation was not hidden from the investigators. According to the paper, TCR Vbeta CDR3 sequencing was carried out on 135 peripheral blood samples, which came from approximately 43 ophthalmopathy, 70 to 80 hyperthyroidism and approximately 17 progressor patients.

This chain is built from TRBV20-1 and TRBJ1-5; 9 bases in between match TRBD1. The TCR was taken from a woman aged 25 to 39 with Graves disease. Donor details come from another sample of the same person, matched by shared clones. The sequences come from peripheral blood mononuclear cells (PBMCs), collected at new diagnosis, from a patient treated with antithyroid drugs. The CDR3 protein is CSARSGTGINQPQHF. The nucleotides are TGCAGTGCTAGATCCGGGACAGGGATTAATCAGCCCCAGCATTTT.